These 4 T cell receptor beta chains were all obtained from the same sample, sequenced in a study of graft-versus-host responses after intestinal transplantation. Using immunoSEQ multiplex PCR, the repertoire was profiled, and TCRdb retains in-frame clones only, with some absent. The sample shows about 97,000 clones, 75% to 95% of them seen only once. Sequencing was performed on PBMCs, taken roughly 450 days after intestinal transplant. Receptors were obtained from a human patient who received an intestinal transplant, so some T cells may come from the graft donor.

The chain has TRBV27 and TRBJ2-3, with D possibly being TRBD1 (6 bases). The CDR3 length is 14 residues. V was clipped by 3 bases and J by 4 bases, with 11 bases between them. CDR1 is MNHEY and CDR2 is SMNVEV in the germline V gene (reference sequence). CDR3 in DNA: TGTGCCAGCAGTTTGGGGACATCGCCAGATACGCAGTATTTT. It is translated as CASSLGTSPDTQYF.

The CDR3 DNA reads TGTGCCAGCTCACCACGAGGGCTTCAGCCCCAGCATTTT. It translates to CASSPRGLQPQHF. This sequence joins TRBV18 and TRBJ1-5; D remains unclear. With 1 base removed from V and 6 bases from J, the gap between germline ends came to 7 bases. Germline lookup yields CDR1 KGHSH and CDR2 LQKENI. CDR3 length: 13 residues.

This clone was found a few times. The CDR3 is CASSGSGTGDEQYF. The CDR3 coding sequence is TGTGCCAGCAGTGGTTCCGGGACAGGGGACGAGCAGTACTTC. The chain has TRBV6-1 and TRBJ2-7, with TRBD1 matching over 10 bases. This CDR3 is 14 amino acids long. From germline, CDR1 is MNHNS and CDR2 SASEGT. V trimming: 4 bases; J trimming: 5 bases; junction bases outside the gene matches: 5.

This chain links TRBV11-2 with TRBJ1-5; the D gene is possibly TRBD1 (5 bases). Germline V CDR1 and CDR2: SGHAT, FQNNGV. The CDR3 is made up of 14 amino acids. V shed 2 bases and J shed 3 bases, with 8 bases lying between them. Written as DNA, the CDR3 is TGTGCCAGCAGCTTAATTGGGGCCAATCAGCCCCAGCATTTT. Its translation: CASSLIGANQPQHF.